What follows is one TCR beta chain and its context. This entry comes from a study of PD-1 blockade in classical Hodgkin lymphoma. At the level of the study: Every 2 weeks, patients had 3 mg/kg nivolumab intravenously.

After autologous stem cell transplantation all patients relapsed, and prior brentuximab vedotin exposure differed between cohorts. Some clones are missing from TCRdb's copy, which holds only in-frame ones; the method was immunoSEQ multiplex PCR. The table lists some 96,000 clones, around 81% of them singletons, with roughly 15% in the top ten. From germline, CDR1 is MDHEN and CDR2 SYDVKM. The ends lost 2 bases at V and 8 bases at J; junction bases unmatched: 13. The CDR3 loop spans 16 amino acids. The chain links TRBV28 to TRBJ1-2; 8 bases are shared with TRBD1. Sequences were derived from peripheral blood mononuclear cells (PBMCs), sampled before the second cycle of nivolumab. This receptor was taken from a human donor with classical Hodgkin lymphoma. The DNA of the CDR3 is TGTGCCAGCAGTTTACGGCTCCGGACAGGGAAGGAAGGCTACACCTTC. Its protein is CASSLRLRTGKEGYTF.